These 14 T cell receptor beta chains originate from one sample sequenced in a study of Ad26.COV2.S vaccination and SARS-CoV-2 variants. Assay: immunoSEQ multiplex PCR; the TCRdb copy retains only in-frame clones and omits some. The table includes about 680,000 clones, around 89% detected once. Specified treatment: roughly 19 received Ad26.COV2.S at low or high dose, single or two shots; about 5 received placebo; per-sample allocation not given. After the first vaccine or placebo injection, samples were drawn on day 63. Here the sequenced sample was peripheral blood, taken in a trial of Ad26.COV2.S vaccine versus placebo. The receptors here all came from a person between 18 and 65 years old who received the Ad26.COV2.S COVID-19 vaccine or a placebo.

This chain connects TRBV19 to TRBJ1-2; D is possibly TRBD1 (6 bases). This CDR3 comprises 16 residues. CDR1 and CDR2 from the germline V gene are LNHDA and SQIVND (reference sequence). V lost 2 bases to trimming and J lost 4 bases, with 17 bases between them. CDR3 nucleotides: TGTGCCAGTAGTATAACGTCATCGACAGGCCTCTATGGCTACACCTTC. It specifies CASSITSSTGLYGYTF.

The chain couples TRBV3-1 (or the pseudogene TRBV3-2) to TRBJ1-2, with D unresolved. V lost 2 bases to trimming and J lost 12 bases, with 13 bases between them. The germline V gene has CDR1 LGHDT and CDR2 YNNKEL (reference sequence). This CDR3 comprises 12 residues. The CDR3 loop is CASSQNPPADTF. The DNA for the CDR3 is TGTGCCAGCAGCCAAAACCCACCGGCGGACACCTTC.

There are a few counts of this clone. The chain couples TRBV6-5 to TRBJ2-1, with 9 bases lining up with TRBD1. Germline V gene lookup returns CDR1 MNHEY and CDR2 SVGAGI. The CDR3 extends over 15 amino acids. The J segment lost 4 bases and the V segment lost 7 bases, leaving 8 bases of the junction unmatched. This CDR3 is CASTPRDREYNEQFF. CDR3 sequence (DNA): TGTGCCAGCACCCCCAGGGACAGGGAATACAATGAGCAGTTCTTC.

The chain uses TRBV6-1 and TRBJ1-1, with unresolved D. The CDR3 totals 13 residues. V lost 2 bases and J 5 bases, leaving 9 bases between the germline ends. The germline CDR1 and CDR2 sequences are MNHNS and SASEGT. The CDR3 loop reads CASSERLDTEAFF. For the CDR3, the DNA is TGTGCCAGCAGTGAACGATTGGATACTGAAGCTTTCTTT.

The chain recombines TRBV7-2 with TRBJ2-5; D unresolved. Germline lookup yields CDR1 SGHTA and CDR2 FQGNSA. The length of the CDR3 is 14 residues. V lost 3 bases, J lost 0 bases, and 8 bases lay in between. The CDR3 spells CASSFRYDQETQYF. CDR3 DNA: TGTGCCAGCAGCTTTCGGTACGACCAAGAGACCCAGTACTTC.

The rearrangement uses TRBV2 and TRBJ1-5; weak D call: TRBD1 (5 bases). V lost 5 bases and J 5 bases, leaving 16 bases between the germline ends. CDR3 length: 15 residues. Looked up from germline, CDR1 is SNHLY and CDR2 is FYNNEI. The CDR3 reads CASSSGPGGDQPQHF. The CDR3 nucleotides are TGTGCCAGCAGTTCGGGTCCGGGAGGGGATCAGCCCCAGCATTTT.

The rearrangement uses TRBV5-1 and TRBJ2-5, with TRBD2 matching over 8 bases. The length of the CDR3 is 15 residues. The J segment lost 5 bases and the V segment lost 0 bases, leaving 6 bases of the junction unmatched. In germline, CDR1 is SGHRS, CDR2 YFSETQ. The CDR3 bases are TGCGCCAGCAGCTTGGCCGGCGGGAGGACGGAGACCCAGTACTTC. Protein sequence: CASSLAGGRTETQYF.

The V call is TRBV19, the J call TRBJ1-2; D perhaps matches TRBD1 (5 bases). V shed 8 bases and J shed 1 base, with 14 bases lying between them. Germline V CDR1 and CDR2: LNHDA, SQIVND (reference sequence). This CDR3 is 14 amino acids long. CDR3 amino acids: CASAPGLINYGYTF. The CDR3 coding sequence is TGTGCCAGTGCACCGGGGCTGATTAACTATGGCTACACCTTC.

V usage is TRBV5-4 and J usage is TRBJ2-3, with D possibly called TRBD1 or TRBD2 (6 bases each). Germline V CDR1 and CDR2: SGHNT, YYREEE (reference sequence). V lost 2 bases and J lost 0, with 10 bases in between. This CDR3 contains 15 residues. The CDR3 region is CASSFGGHSTDTQYF. In nucleotides, the CDR3 is TGTGCCAGCAGCTTTGGGGGGCACAGCACAGATACGCAGTATTTT.

This chain uses TRBV18 with TRBJ1-1; D not certain. This CDR3 contains 14 residues. Per the germline V gene, CDR1 is KGHSH and CDR2 is LQKENI. V gave up 0 bases and J gave up 4 bases, with 9 bases separating them. The CDR3 DNA reads as TGTGCCAGCTCACCACCGGTTGAGGGCACTGAAGCTTTCTTT. This gives the protein CASSPPVEGTEAFF.

V and J are TRBV6-2 or TRBV6-3 and TRBJ1-1, with no clear D. The CDR3 length is 12 residues. Trimming pared 7 bases from V and 2 bases from J, leaving 8 bases between. Germline V gene sequence: CDR1 MNHEY, CDR2 SVGEGT. The CDR3 sequence: CASTPGNTEAFF. The CDR3 DNA is TGTGCCAGCACCCCAGGAAACACTGAAGCTTTCTTT.

V and J are TRBV29-1 and TRBJ1-5, with D possibly being TRBD1 (5 bases). In germline, CDR1 is SQVTM, CDR2 ANQGSEA. V was pared by 4 bases and J by 2 bases, with 15 bases between. This CDR3 comprises 15 residues. CDR3 region: CSVAFGGVGNQPQHF. The CDR3 coding sequence is TGCAGCGTTGCCTTTGGGGGGGTTGGCAATCAGCCCCAGCATTTT.

This clone was detected once. The chain couples TRBV18 to TRBJ1-1; unclear D gene. In germline, CDR1 is KGHSH, CDR2 LQKENI. V gave up 9 bases and J gave up 4 bases, with 15 bases separating them. There are 13 residues in the CDR3. CDR3 in amino acids: CASYGLGGTEAFF. CDR3 coding DNA: TGTGCCAGTTACGGGCTGGGAGGCACTGAAGCTTTCTTT.

This clone was seen just once. The J gene is TRBJ2-1, the V gene TRBV5-1; 12 bases match TRBD2. Germline assignment: CDR1 SGHRS and CDR2 YFSETQ. Trimming took 2 bases from V and 8 from J; bases not matched to a gene: 8. The CDR3 totals 16 residues. The CDR3, as DNA: TGCGCCAGCAGCTTAGACCTAGCGGGGGGGCCGGATGAGCAGTTCTTC. Translating it yields CASSLDLAGGPDEQFF.